This T cell receptor (beta chain) was profiled in a study of T cell responses to AZD1222 COVID-19 vaccine. The sample holds one count of this clone. What it recognizes is unknown. The CDR3 contains 10 residues. Germline V gene data show CDR1 as SQVTM and CDR2 as ANQGSEA. Between the trimmed V and J ends, which lost 3 bases and 7 bases, there was a span of 6 bases. Study-wide results and caveats: Along spike, vaccine-associated CD4 TCRs were found throughout, with dominance at 160-218 and 743-854.

Method: immunoSEQ multiplex PCR; TCRdb's copy keeps in-frame clones and lacks some. The data show 95,000 to 150,000 clones, with about 90% seen just once and roughly 5.4% held by the top ten. The sequencing used peripheral blood, collected on day 0 of AZD1222 vaccination. The sequence was obtained from an adult in good health. The rearrangement links TRBV29-1 to TRBJ1-1; D is unresolved. CDR3 loop: CSVDRFEAFF. For the CDR3, the DNA is TGCAGCGTTGACAGGTTTGAAGCTTTCTTT.